This T cell receptor (beta chain) was profiled in a study of CD8+ T cells in alopecia areata. Study context: Administration of oral tofacitinib to treated patients was at 5 to 10 mg twice daily. Patients remained on tofacitinib for 6 to 18 months and then went 6 months without it. Notes on the study in general: Lesional scalp exceeded normal scalp in clonality, especially in alopecia totalis/universalis.

With respect to this clone: Its antigen is currently unknown.

Extracted from the samples, RNA was reverse transcribed into cDNA to serve as the sequencing template. The method was immunoSEQ multiplex PCR; TCRdb's version includes in-frame clones alone and lacks a portion of them. The sample holds about 10,000 clones; roughly three fifths are singletons and the top ten take around 8.5%. Peripheral blood and lesional scalp punch biopsies came from alopecia areata patients. This CDR3 spans 13 amino acids. Trimming took 7 bases from V and 2 from J, leaving 13 bases between them. Germline assignment: CDR1 SQVTM and CDR2 ANQGSEA. This chain links TRBV29-1 with TRBJ2-3; D remains unclear. The clonotype comes from a human donor with alopecia areata. The sample here was skin, taken at week 0. CDR3 in DNA: TGCAGCGCAGACTCCGGGTACACAGATACGCAGTATTTT. Translated: CSADSGYTDTQYF.